This entry features one TCR beta chain sequence. One end of the junction is discordant with germline, which a read error may explain. The data are from a study of T cell changes during pregnancy in multiple sclerosis. Germline V gene sequence: CDR1 MNHEY, CDR2 SMNVEV (reference sequence). This CDR3 spans 16 amino acids. Sequenced by immunoSEQ multiplex PCR; TCRdb stores in-frame clones only, minus some. The sample has just over 80,000 clones; nearly 95% are singletons. The chain employs TRBV27 and TRBJ2-7, with 7 bases fitting TRBD2. The sample was peripheral blood, taken in the second trimester of pregnancy. The origin of this receptor is a female donor with multiple sclerosis, enrolled in a pregnancy study. The CDR3 bases are TGTGCCAGCAGTTTATCGTGGCGGGAGATACTGGTCGAGCAGTATTTC. Encoded protein: CASSLSWREILVEQYF.